The sequence of this T cell receptor (beta chain) was determined in a study of shared clonotypes between healthy human individuals. Clones were sequenced by immunoSEQ multiplex PCR, and TCRdb holds only the in-frame ones, with some missing. The sample consists of about a million clones, about 75% of them appearing once. The sequencing sample was made of memory CD4+ T cells sorted from blood. Subset: CD45RA-negative fraction. The sequence was obtained from a man aged 18 to 29 in good health.

The CDR3 protein is CASSYLAGVLNEQFF. The CDR3 DNA sequence: TGTGCCAGCAGCTATCTAGCGGGTGTTTTGAATGAGCAGTTCTTC. The chain employs TRBV5-4 and TRBJ2-1; 8 bases are shared with TRBD2. Germline values: CDR1 SGHNT, CDR2 YYREEE (reference sequence). Unmatched junction bases numbered 9, after V lost 3 bases and J lost 7 bases. The CDR3 has 15 residues.